Following are 23 T cell receptor beta chains from one sample sequenced in a study of identical twins. TCRdb re-analysed the 5' RACE reads in MiXCR, keeping a single row per CDR3 protein. The sample yields nearly 650,000 distinct CDR3 sequences, about 7.6% seen once. This sample also appeared in a second study, on yellow fever vaccine responses in identical twins.

The sample taken for sequencing was PBMCs. All receptors derive from a young woman in good health.

This chain joins TRBV20-1 and TRBJ1-6; TRBD1 matches at 8 bases. This CDR3 has 20 residues. The V gene end was trimmed by 0 bases and the J gene end by 0 bases; junction bases not matched to a gene: 13. The germline V gene encodes CDR1 DFQATT and CDR2 SNEGSKA (reference sequence). CDR3 sequence (DNA): TGCAGTGCTAGAGAGAAAATTTACTCAGGGGGCAGCTCCTATAATTCACCCCTCCACTTT. This sequence encodes CSAREKIYSGGSSYNSPLHF.

This chain connects TRBV12-3 or TRBV12-4 to TRBJ1-2, with unresolved D. CDR3 length: 15 residues. V was clipped by 3 bases and J by 0 bases, with 11 bases between them. CDR3 residues: CASSFLPQTNYGYTF. The DNA of the CDR3 is TGTGCCAGCAGTTTTTTACCGCAGACTAACTATGGCTACACCTTC.

DNA of the CDR3: TGTGCCAGCAGTGGTCAAGTTGAGCAGTACTTC. Amino acids: CASSGQVEQYF. The chain carries TRBV28 and TRBJ2-7, with D unclear. From germline, CDR1 is MDHEN and CDR2 SYDVKM. This CDR3 has 11 amino acids. With 5 bases removed from V and 7 bases from J, the gap between germline ends came to 9 bases. The whole variable domain, remainder taken from reference TRBV28 and TRBJ2-7, is DVKVTQSSRYLVKRTGEKVFLECVQDMDHENMFWYRQDPGLGLRLIYFSYDVKMKEKGDIPEGYSVSREKKERFSLILESASTNQTSMYLCASSGQVEQYFGPGTRLTVT.

This clonotype was recorded many times. The chain couples TRBV12-3 or TRBV12-4 to TRBJ2-1; a weak D match, TRBD1 (6 bases). This CDR3 is 18 amino acids long. The V gene lost 5 bases and the J gene lost 1 base, with 21 bases spanning the gap. For the CDR3, the DNA is TGTGCCAGCAGTCCTGCTCGGGACAAGCCCCTGTCCTACAATGAGCAGTTCTTC. It specifies CASSPARDKPLSYNEQFF.

This clonotype showed up just a few times. This chain connects TRBV7-9 to TRBJ2-2, with D perhaps matching TRBD1 (5 bases). Looked up from germline, CDR1 is SEHNR and CDR2 is FQNEAQ (reference sequence). V was cut by 0 bases and J by 6 bases, with 8 bases left in between. The CDR3 sequence is 14 residues long. The CDR3 coding sequence is TGTGCCAGCAGCTTAGCTGGGGCCGCCGGGGAGCTGTTTTTT. Protein product: CASSLAGAAGELFF.

The chain has TRBV3-1 and TRBJ1-1, with unresolved D. In germline, CDR1 is LGHDT, CDR2 YNNKEL (reference sequence). The CDR3 consists of 16 residues. Trimming shortened V by 1 base and J by 0 bases, and 12 bases separated the two germline ends. CDR3: CASSQGQPRMNTEAFF. For the CDR3, the DNA is TGTGCCAGCAGCCAAGGGCAACCCCGGATGAACACTGAAGCTTTCTTT.

V usage is TRBV5-1 and J usage is TRBJ2-5; D tentatively fits TRBD1 or TRBD2 (6 bases each). Trimming took 0 bases from V and 5 from J, leaving 11 bases between them. The CDR3 contains 14 residues. Germline V gene data show CDR1 as SGHRS and CDR2 as YFSETQ. The CDR3 bases are TGCGCCAGCAGCTTGGAGGGGGGTGAGGAGACCCAGTACTTC. It specifies CASSLEGGEETQYF.

This clonotype was recorded many times. The chain joins TRBV11-2 to TRBJ2-2, with a tentative D call TRBD2 (6 bases). CDR1 is SGHAT, CDR2 FQNNGV, per germline. The CDR3 covers 14 residues. Trimming removed 1 base at V and 8 bases at J, with 11 bases between. The DNA of the CDR3 is TGTGCCAGCAGCTTAGTTGCGGGGAAAGGGGAGCTGTTTTTT. Amino acids: CASSLVAGKGELFF. Based on the CDR3 plus reference TRBV11-2 and TRBJ2-2, the full variable domain is EAGVAQSPRYKIIEKRQSVAFWCNPISGHATLYWYQQILGQGPKLLIQFQNNGVVDDSQLPKDRFSAERLKGVDSTLKIQPAKLEDSAVYLCASSLVAGKGELFFGEGSRLTVL.

This clonotype appeared many times. The chain combines TRBV12-3 or TRBV12-4 with TRBJ2-3; 11 bases align to TRBD2. With 5 bases clipped from V and 4 bases from J, the junction kept 2 bases outside the gene matches. The CDR3 is 14 residues long. The CDR3 sequence: CASSPTSGADTQYF. The CDR3 region has the DNA TGTGCCAGCAGTCCGACTAGCGGGGCAGATACGCAGTATTTT.

In its sample, this clonotype was seen a few times. V is TRBV7-6 and J is TRBJ1-1; no clear D. Looked up from germline, CDR1 is SGHVS and CDR2 is FNYEAQ. The CDR3 is 15 residues long. V lost 1 base to trimming and J lost 1 base, with 10 bases between them. CDR3 region: CASSLGPPTNTEAFF. CDR3 nucleotides: TGTGCCAGCAGCTTAGGTCCCCCTACGAACACTGAAGCTTTCTTT.

The CDR3 region has the DNA TGTGCCAGCAGTTACGTACAGGGGGGTATCAATGAGCAGTTCTTC. Amino acids: CASSYVQGGINEQFF. This chain joins TRBV6-5 and TRBJ2-1; TRBD1 agrees at 8 bases. This CDR3 has 15 amino acids. V lost 2 bases to trimming and J lost 6 bases; unmatched junction nucleotides: 6. CDR1 is MNHEY and CDR2 is SVGAGI in the germline V gene.

A few counts support this clonotype. The chain is built from TRBV6-2 or TRBV6-3 and TRBJ2-3, with 8 bases that match TRBD2. The CDR3 totals 18 residues. Germline CDR1 and CDR2: MNHEY and SVGEGT. J was trimmed by 2 bases and V by 2 bases; bases with no gene match: 12. CDR3 in amino acids: CASSYHQTSGEVTDTQYF. CDR3 DNA sequence: TGTGCCAGCAGTTACCACCAAACTAGCGGAGAAGTCACAGATACGCAGTATTTT.

This clonotype was seen more than once but under ten times. This chain uses TRBV5-1 with TRBJ2-1; D call uncertain. CDR3 size: 13 residues. Germline values: CDR1 SGHRS, CDR2 YFSETQ. The germline V and J ends were trimmed by 4 bases and 11 bases, with 16 bases remaining between them. The CDR3 is CASSKETVPQQFF. In DNA form, the CDR3 reads TGCGCCAGCAGCAAAGAAACAGTCCCCCAGCAGTTCTTC.

The table lists this clonotype with many counts. This chain connects TRBV28 to TRBJ2-7; possibly TRBD1 or TRBD2 for D (6 bases each). The CDR3 consists of 14 residues. Trimming left V 6 bases short and J 6 bases short, with 18 bases between. CDR1 is MDHEN and CDR2 is SYDVKM in the germline V gene. The CDR3, as DNA: TGTGCCAGCAGCTCGGGACTTCGGGGGCTCGAGCAGTACGTC. This codes for CASSSGLRGLEQYV.

Ten or more counts support this clonotype. The junction departs from the called germline gene at one end, perhaps through a read error. The CDR3 sequence: CASSSGILFDTQCF. CDR3 nucleotides: TGCGCCAGCAGCTCGGGGATTCTTTTTGATACGCAGTGTTTT. The chain uses TRBV5-1 and TRBJ2-3; possible D gene TRBD2, 5 bases. Germline V CDR1 and CDR2: SGHRS, YFSETQ. CDR3 length equals 14 residues.

This clonotype was counted between two and nine times. This chain links TRBV2 with TRBJ2-3; TRBD1 is a possible D gene (6 bases). This CDR3 spans 14 amino acids. Germline V gene lookup returns CDR1 SNHLY and CDR2 FYNNEI. Between the trimmed V and J ends, which lost 7 bases and 0 bases, there was a span of 11 bases. CDR3 residues: CASTYRASTDTQYF. The CDR3 DNA sequence: TGTGCCAGCACCTACAGGGCTAGCACAGATACGCAGTATTTT.

Ten or more counts support this clonotype. The CDR3, as DNA: TGCGCCAGCAGCTGGGGGACAGGCCGCTCCTACGAGCAGTACTTC. Translation gives CASSWGTGRSYEQYF. V and J are TRBV5-1 and TRBJ2-7; 8 positions agree with TRBD1. With V trimmed by 3 bases and J by 0 bases, 5 bases remained unmatched. The CDR3 spans 15 residues. Germline loops: CDR1 SGHRS, CDR2 YFSETQ.

This clonotype came up a few times. The chain couples TRBV5-1 to TRBJ2-2; maybe TRBD1 (6 bases). This CDR3 is 15 amino acids long. Germline V lookup: CDR1 SGHRS, CDR2 YFSETQ. V was trimmed by 4 bases and J by 3 bases, leaving 13 bases between them. The CDR3 DNA is TGCGCCAGCAGCGCCATTGGGGGCGACACCGGGGAGCTGTTTTTT. It specifies CASSAIGGDTGELFF.

This clonotype was recorded at least ten times. The rearrangement uses TRBV3-1 and TRBJ2-7; possibly TRBD2 for D (5 bases). Trimming shortened V by 4 bases and J by 4 bases, and 26 bases separated the two germline ends. CDR3 length equals 18 residues. Germline CDR1 is LGHDT and CDR2 is YNNKEL (reference sequence). This CDR3 reads CASSPNPTRVGGPYEQYF. The CDR3 DNA is TGTGCCAGCAGCCCCAACCCTACACGCGTCGGAGGTCCATACGAGCAGTACTTC.

This clonotype was counted between two and nine times. The chain combines TRBV27 with TRBJ1-2; TRBD1 aligns across 8 bases. The CDR3 is 13 residues long. Germline assignment: CDR1 MNHEY and CDR2 SMNVEV (reference sequence). After removal of 6 bases from V and 7 bases from J, the junction contained 7 bases not matched to a gene. CDR3 DNA: TGTGCCAGCAGCCGTCAGGGGGCGGTTGGCTACACCTTC. This encodes CASSRQGAVGYTF.

This clonotype was counted a few times. The V and J genes are TRBV27 and TRBJ2-7, with 7 bases fitting TRBD2. The CDR3 totals 16 residues. V lost 5 bases, J lost 0 bases, and 10 bases stayed unmatched. Germline loops: CDR1 MNHEY, CDR2 SMNVEV (reference sequence). The CDR3 DNA reads TGTGCCAGCAGTCCCCGGGGAGCGGGGAGCTCCTACGAGCAGTACTTC. This sequence encodes CASSPRGAGSSYEQYF.

The V and J genes are TRBV10-1 and TRBJ1-5, with 7 bases aligning to TRBD1. V was pared by 6 bases and J by 1 base, with 3 bases of the junction left unmatched. The CDR3 runs to 14 residues. The germline V gene encodes CDR1 WNHNN and CDR2 SYGVQD (reference sequence). The CDR3 DNA reads as TGCGCCAGCAGGATGGGACAGAGCAATCAGCCCCAGCATTTT. It specifies CASRMGQSNQPQHF.

Worth noting for this clonotype: One end of the junction is discordant with germline, which a read error may explain. CDR3 sequence (DNA): TGTGCCAGCACCCAAGATTTTGGGGGGGCGGAGACCCAGTACTTC. Translation gives CASTQDFGGAETQYF. The rearrangement joins TRBV3-1 to TRBJ2-5; D might be TRBD2 (7 bases). CDR3 length: 15 residues. In germline, CDR1 is LGHDT, CDR2 YNNKEL (reference sequence).